Listed here are 29 T cell receptor beta chains from one sample, sequenced in a study of T cell repertoires in aging, cancer and after chemotherapy. TRB rearrangements spanning V, D and J were amplified using mixed TRB-A/B primers. One entry per CDR3 protein, called by TCRdb with MiXCR from the multiplex PCR reads. The sample gives 9,000 to 10,000 distinct CDR3 sequences, about 34% of which show up once; 3.5% is in the top ten. Peripheral blood genomic DNA, not sorted cells or RNA, was the template. Sequencing was carried out using blood. These receptors were collected from a human donor in good health.

This clonotype has a handful of counts. V gene TRBV6-1 combines with J gene TRBJ1-5; D is uncertain. Germline assignment: CDR1 MNHNS and CDR2 SASEGT. Trimming left V 7 bases short and J 0 bases short, with 7 bases between. This CDR3 spans 13 amino acids. CDR3 sequence (DNA): TGTGCCAGCACCTTTTTTAGCAATCAGCCCCAGCATTTT. It is translated as CASTFFSNQPQHF.

This clonotype turned up a few times. The gene calls are TRBV6-5 and TRBJ1-1; D gene ambiguous. The CDR3 loop spans 14 amino acids. Germline assignment: CDR1 MNHEY and CDR2 SVGAGI. Trimming stripped 9 bases from V and 1 base from J, with 15 bases between. Written as DNA, the CDR3 is TGTGCCAGTCGTCTCGCGCCGCCGAACACTGAAGCTTTCTTT. Protein product: CASRLAPPNTEAFF.

In the case of this clonotype: This clone may be a read error of a much larger clone one base away. The J gene is TRBJ1-2, the V gene TRBV6-5; D ambiguous. V lost 0 bases and J lost 5, with 13 bases in between. From germline, CDR1 is MNHEY and CDR2 SVGAGI. The CDR3 contains 15 residues. The CDR3 loop reads CASSYSSWVGYGYTF. Written as DNA, the CDR3 is TGTGCCAGCAGTTACTCGTCCTGGGTGGGATATGGCTACACCTTC.

CDR3 coding DNA: TGTGCCAGCAGCCTAGGCCAGGGGGCGCAGGTCAATGAGCAGTTCTTC. Its protein is CASSLGQGAQVNEQFF. The rearrangement links TRBV5-6 to TRBJ2-1; 8 nucleotides line up with TRBD1. V lost 4 bases to trimming and J lost 6 bases; unmatched junction nucleotides: 12. Germline CDR1 reads SGHDT; CDR2 reads YYEEEE. This CDR3 spans 16 amino acids.

This chain joins TRBV20-1 and TRBJ2-5, with TRBD2 identical over 7 bases. The junction had 16 bases not matched to a gene; V was cut back by 4 bases and J by 2 bases. CDR1 DFQATT and CDR2 SNEGSKA come from the germline V gene (reference sequence). CDR3 size: 17 residues. For the CDR3, the DNA is TGCAGTGCTATTCCCCCCCTAGCTAGCGGAAATCAAGAGACCCAGTACTTC. This gives the protein CSAIPPLASGNQETQYF.

J is TRBJ2-5 and V is TRBV11-2; no definite D call. This CDR3 is 13 amino acids long. V was cut by 2 bases and J by 2 bases, with 6 bases left in between. Germline V CDR1 and CDR2: SGHAT, FQNNGV. CDR3 DNA sequence: TGTGCCAGCAGCTTATCCCATCAAGAGACCCAGTACTTC. The encoded protein is CASSLSHQETQYF.

This clonotype has only a few counts. The V gene is TRBV7-9, the J gene TRBJ2-3, with 7 bases lining up with TRBD2. The V and J ends lost 5 bases and 0 bases, in that order; junction bases with no gene match: 14. The CDR3 sequence is 18 residues long. CDR1 is SEHNR, CDR2 FQNEAQ, per germline (reference sequence). Written as DNA, the CDR3 is TGTGCCAGCAGCCACATCACCCGGGGGGTTATTAGCACAGATACGCAGTATTTT. The encoded protein is CASSHITRGVISTDTQYF.

The chain is built from TRBV5-1 and TRBJ1-5; D remains ambiguous. Per the germline V gene, CDR1 is SGHRS and CDR2 is YFSETQ. The CDR3 is 13 residues long. Trimming took 5 bases from V and 4 from J, leaving 10 bases between them. Written as DNA, the CDR3 is TGCGCCAGCAGGTCAAACGAGAATCAGCCCCAGCATTTT. Protein: CASRSNENQPQHF.

This rearrangement joins TRBV28 to TRBJ2-5; no reliable D call. The CDR3 length is 10 residues. CDR1 and CDR2 from the germline V gene are MDHEN and SYDVKM. V was clipped by 6 bases and J by 4 bases, with 3 bases between them. In DNA form, the CDR3 reads TGTGCCAGCAGCGGAGAGACCCAGTACTTC. Its translation is CASSGETQYF.

The chain joins TRBV6-1 to TRBJ1-1; no definite D call. The V gene lost 4 bases and the J gene lost 5 bases, with 11 bases spanning the gap. The CDR3 contains 13 residues. Per germline, CDR1 MNHNS and CDR2 SASEGT. The CDR3 DNA is TGTGCCAGCAGTGGAAGGACTCGGACTGAAGCTTTCTTT. It specifies CASSGRTRTEAFF.

In this sample, this clonotype turned up once. This may come from a read error, since a much larger clone is one base off. The gene calls are TRBV29-1 and TRBJ1-2, with no clear D. CDR1 SQVTM and CDR2 ANQGSEA come from the germline V gene. This CDR3 has 14 residues. For the CDR3, the DNA is TGCAACGCCGGAATAGGGAGCACTAACTATGGCTACACCTTC. Translating it yields CNAGIGSTNYGYTF.

This clonotype was counted only a few times. This sequence joins TRBV5-6 and TRBJ1-5; D remains unclear. Germline loops: CDR1 SGHDT, CDR2 YYEEEE. The ends were cut back, 3 bases at V and 5 bases at J, with 9 bases in the middle. The CDR3 is 13 residues long. For the CDR3, the DNA is TGTGCCAGCAGCTCTGGGCAATATCAGCCCCAGCATTTT. Its translation is CASSSGQYQPQHF.

This clonotype was seen only a few times. J is TRBJ2-7 and V is TRBV5-6; tentatively, D is TRBD1 (6 bases). V lost 6 bases to trimming and J lost 3 bases, with 19 bases between them. CDR1 and CDR2 from the germline V gene are SGHDT and YYEEEE. The CDR3 contains 15 residues. The CDR3 region is CASKRSNRAGYEQYF. For the CDR3, the DNA is TGTGCCAGCAAACGAAGCAACAGGGCAGGCTACGAGCAGTACTTC.

This clonotype was seen a handful of times. V usage is TRBV7-3 and J usage is TRBJ2-3; 8 bases agree with TRBD2. The CDR3 sequence is 15 residues long. CDR1 is SGHTA and CDR2 is FQGTGA in the germline V gene. V trimming: 5 bases; J trimming: 4 bases; junction bases outside the gene matches: 8. The CDR3 spells CASSPGGGIADTQYF. The CDR3 DNA is TGTGCCAGCAGCCCTGGCGGGGGGATTGCAGATACGCAGTATTTT. The full variable domain, its missing parts supplied by reference TRBV7-3 and TRBJ2-3, is GAGVSQTPSNKVTEKGKYVELRCDPISGHTALYWYRQSLGQGPEFLIYFQGTGAADDSGLPNDRFFAVRPEGSVSTLKIQRTERGDSAVYLCASSPGGGIADTQYFGPGTRLTVL.

Notes on this clonotype: This may arise from a read error, as a much more abundant clone is one base away. V gene TRBV6-2 or TRBV6-3 combines with J gene TRBJ2-7, with D unresolved. CDR1 and CDR2 (germline): MNHEY, SVGEGT. CDR3 size: 13 residues. Trimming cost V 0 bases and J 9 bases, with 12 bases left between them. CDR3 DNA sequence: TGTGCCAGCAGTTACTCAGGGCCCGACGGGCAGTACTTC. Its protein product is CASSYSGPDGQYF.

The chain carries TRBV20-1 and TRBJ2-3; D remains unclear. This CDR3 has 12 amino acids. Germline CDR1 DFQATT, CDR2 SNEGSKA (reference sequence). The ends were cut back, 4 bases at V and 1 base at J, with 6 bases in the middle. In DNA form, the CDR3 reads TGCAGTGCTAATTTGCGCACAGATACGCAGTATTTT. This translates into CSANLRTDTQYF.

The V call is TRBV7-2, the J call TRBJ2-6, with D perhaps assigned TRBD1 or TRBD2 (7 bases each). The CDR3 spans 17 residues. Germline V gives CDR1 SGHTA, CDR2 FQGNSA. The V end lost 8 bases, the J end lost 3 bases, and 20 bases lay between the germline ends. CDR3 nucleotide sequence: TGTGCCAGCGATCGAGGCAGGGGGGGACTTGGGGCCAACGTCCTGACTTTC. This codes for CASDRGRGGLGANVLTF.

The genes are TRBV11-1 and TRBJ2-1, with 9 bases matching TRBD1. The germline V gene encodes CDR1 SGHAT and CDR2 FQDESV (reference sequence). With V trimmed by 11 bases and J by 9 bases, 8 bases remained unmatched. The CDR3 is made up of 12 amino acids. DNA of the CDR3: TGTGCCTCTCGGACAGGGGCTGGTGAGCAGTTCTTC. The encoded protein is CASRTGAGEQFF.

The chain is built from TRBV10-3 and TRBJ2-3, with 13 nucleotides matching TRBD2. Trimming removed 8 bases from V and 0 bases from J; junction bases left unmatched: 14. The CDR3 runs to 19 residues. The V gene's germline CDR1 is ENHRY and CDR2 SYGVKD. The CDR3 region has the DNA TGTGCCATCGGGGCGTTGGGGACTAGCGGGGTTTCTAGCACAGATACGCAGTATTTT. Translating gives CAIGALGTSGVSSTDTQYF.

CDR3 bases: TGCGCCAGCAGCAATGGGGGGGCAGTCACTGAAGCTTTCTTT. It translates to CASSNGGAVTEAFF. The chain joins TRBV5-1 to TRBJ1-1; tentative D call: TRBD1 (6 bases). CDR1 and CDR2 (germline): SGHRS, YFSETQ. V gave up 4 bases and J gave up 4 bases, with 14 bases separating them. The CDR3 loop spans 14 amino acids. Filled out from reference TRBV5-1 and TRBJ1-1, the complete variable domain reads KAGVTQTPRYLIKTRGQQVTLSCSPISGHRSVSWYQQTPGQGLQFLFEYFSETQRNKGNFPGRFSGRQFSNSRSEMNVSTLELGDSALYLCASSNGGAVTEAFFGQGTRLTVV.

Worth noting for this clonotype: Just one base apart from a much larger clone, this may be a read error. CDR3 DNA sequence: TGCAGCGTACGACAGCCCAATCAGCCCCAGCATTTT. Encoded protein: CSVRQPNQPQHF. The genes are TRBV29-1 and TRBJ1-5; perhaps TRBD1 as D (5 bases). The CDR3 extends over 12 amino acids. CDR1 SQVTM and CDR2 ANQGSEA come from the germline V gene. Trimming removed 6 bases from V and 3 bases from J, with 9 bases in between.

The chain recombines TRBV30 with TRBJ1-1; D may be TRBD1 (5 bases). The CDR3 loop spans 15 amino acids. In germline, CDR1 is GTSNPN, CDR2 SVGIG (reference sequence). The V and J ends lost 2 bases and 6 bases respectively, with 19 bases between them. CDR3 sequence (DNA): TGTGCCTGGAGTCAGGGCCAGCCCGGCCGGCCTGAAGCTTTCTTT. This codes for CAWSQGQPGRPEAFF. Looking up the rest from reference TRBV30 and TRBJ1-1 gives the full variable domain: SQTIHQWPATLVQPVGSPLSLECTVEGTSNPNLYWYRQAAGRGLQLLFYSVGIGQISSEVPQNLSASRPQDRQFILSSKKLLLSDSGFYLCAWSQGQPGRPEAFFGQGTRLTVV.

The V gene is TRBV11-2, the J gene TRBJ1-2; TRBD1 is a possible D gene (6 bases). The CDR3 spans 16 residues. Trimming shortened V by 5 bases and J by 3 bases, and 19 bases separated the two germline ends. The germline CDR1 and CDR2 sequences are SGHAT and FQNNGV. This CDR3 reads CASSLMGAGVHYGYTF. The CDR3 DNA is TGTGCCAGCAGCCTTATGGGGGCAGGGGTTCACTATGGCTACACCTTC.

The chain recombines TRBV12-3 or TRBV12-4 with TRBJ1-1; 11 bases line up with TRBD1. V was pared by 3 bases and J by 11 bases, with 5 bases of the junction left unmatched. The CDR3 covers 13 residues. CDR3 sequence (DNA): TGTGCCAGCAGTTTTGGGACAGGGGGGTCCGCTTTCTTT. Translated, it gives CASSFGTGGSAFF.

This clonotype is medium-sized by share. The V and J genes are TRBV30 and TRBJ2-7; 12 bases map to TRBD2. Trimming at V came to 8 bases and at J to 12 bases, leaving 11 bases not matched to a gene. The germline CDR1 and CDR2 sequences are GTSNPN and SVGIG (reference sequence). The length of the CDR3 is 12 residues. The CDR3 sequence is CARALAGGPPYF. In DNA, the CDR3 is TGTGCCCGAGCACTAGCGGGGGGCCCGCCGTACTTC.

About this clonotype: This sequence may be a read error, since a much larger clone differs from it by one base. The chain links TRBV7-2 to TRBJ2-7; D may match TRBD1 or TRBD2 (5 bases each). This CDR3 is 13 amino acids long. V lost 1 base to trimming and J lost 6 bases, with 10 bases between them. Germline loops: CDR1 SGHTA, CDR2 FQGNSA. In DNA form, the CDR3 reads TGTGCCAGCAGCTTAGAGGCAGGGAGCGAGCAGTACGTC. It codes for CASSLEAGSEQYV.

The genes are TRBV28 and TRBJ1-6; 7 bases match TRBD1. CDR1 is MDHEN, CDR2 SYDVKM, per germline. The trim removed 5 bases at V and 5 bases at J, leaving 9 bases unmatched. The CDR3 loop spans 16 amino acids. CDR3 in DNA: TGTGCCAGCAGTCTCTCCAGGGGGTCGGATAATTCACCCCTCCACTTT. This gives the protein CASSLSRGSDNSPLHF.

The chain couples TRBV6-6 to TRBJ2-1; 8 nucleotides align to TRBD2. CDR1 is MNHNY and CDR2 is SVGAGI in the germline V gene (reference sequence). The trim removed 7 bases at V and 7 bases at J, leaving 12 bases unmatched. The CDR3 is 15 amino acids. CDR3 sequence: CASTKRLVAGNEQFF. The CDR3 DNA follows: TGTGCCAGCACCAAACGGTTGGTAGCGGGGAATGAGCAGTTCTTC.

This clonotype counts as medium-sized. The rearrangement uses TRBV20-1 and TRBJ2-3; 12 nucleotides agree with TRBD2. The CDR3 is 16 amino acids. V shed 5 bases, J shed 2 bases, and the junction held 8 bases outside the gene matches. CDR1 is DFQATT, CDR2 SNEGSKA, per germline (reference sequence). CDR3 DNA sequence: TGCAGTGCTGTCGTGGGGACTAGCGGGTCCACAGATACGCAGTATTTT. Translation gives CSAVVGTSGSTDTQYF.